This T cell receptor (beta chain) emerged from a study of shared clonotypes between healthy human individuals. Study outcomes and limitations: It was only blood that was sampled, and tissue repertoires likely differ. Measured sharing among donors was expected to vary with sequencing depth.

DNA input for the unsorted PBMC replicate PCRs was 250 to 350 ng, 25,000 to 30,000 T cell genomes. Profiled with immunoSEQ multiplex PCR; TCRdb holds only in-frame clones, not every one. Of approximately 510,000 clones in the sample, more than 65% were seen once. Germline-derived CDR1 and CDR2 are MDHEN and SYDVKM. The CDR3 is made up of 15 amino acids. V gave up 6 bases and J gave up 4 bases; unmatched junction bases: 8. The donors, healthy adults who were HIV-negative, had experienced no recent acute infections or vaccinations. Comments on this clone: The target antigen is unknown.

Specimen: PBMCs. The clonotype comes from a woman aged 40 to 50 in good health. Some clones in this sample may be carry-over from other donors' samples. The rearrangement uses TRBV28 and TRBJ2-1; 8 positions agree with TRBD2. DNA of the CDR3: TGTGCCAGCAGCCTAACTAGCGGACTTTACAATGAGCAGTTCTTC. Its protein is CASSLTSGLYNEQFF. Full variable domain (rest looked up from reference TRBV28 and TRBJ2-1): DVKVTQSSRYLVKRTGEKVFLECVQDMDHENMFWYRQDPGLGLRLIYFSYDVKMKEKGDIPEGYSVSREKKERFSLILESASTNQTSMYLCASSLTSGLYNEQFFGPGTRLTVL.